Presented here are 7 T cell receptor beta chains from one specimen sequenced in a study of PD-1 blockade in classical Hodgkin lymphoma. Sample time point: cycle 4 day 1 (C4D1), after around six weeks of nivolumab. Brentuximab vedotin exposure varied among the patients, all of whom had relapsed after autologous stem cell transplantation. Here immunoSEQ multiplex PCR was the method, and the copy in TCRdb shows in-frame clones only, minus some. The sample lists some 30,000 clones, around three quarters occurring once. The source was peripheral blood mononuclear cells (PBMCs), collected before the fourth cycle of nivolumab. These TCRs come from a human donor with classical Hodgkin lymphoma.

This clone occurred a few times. The CDR3 DNA reads as TGTGCCAGCAGCCCTATAGCGGGAGAATCCTACAATGAGCAGTTCTTC. It codes for CASSPIAGESYNEQFF. V and J are TRBV6-6 and TRBJ2-1; 9 bases line up with TRBD2. CDR1 is MNHNY and CDR2 is SVGAGI in the germline V gene (reference sequence). This CDR3 is 16 amino acids long. V gave up 6 bases and J gave up 1 base; unmatched junction bases: 7.

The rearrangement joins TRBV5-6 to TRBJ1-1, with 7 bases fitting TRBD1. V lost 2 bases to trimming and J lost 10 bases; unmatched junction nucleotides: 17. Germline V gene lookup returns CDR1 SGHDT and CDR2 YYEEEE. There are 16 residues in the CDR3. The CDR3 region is CASSFPRGQALERAFF. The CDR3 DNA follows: TGTGCCAGCAGCTTCCCAAGAGGACAGGCGCTAGAGCGAGCTTTCTTT.

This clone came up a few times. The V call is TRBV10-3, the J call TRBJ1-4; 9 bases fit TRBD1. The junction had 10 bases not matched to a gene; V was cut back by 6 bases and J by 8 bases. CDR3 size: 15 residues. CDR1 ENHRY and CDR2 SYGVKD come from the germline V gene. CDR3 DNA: TGTGCCATCAGAGGCGGGACAGGGCGGCAGGAAAAACTGTTTTTT. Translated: CAIRGGTGRQEKLFF.

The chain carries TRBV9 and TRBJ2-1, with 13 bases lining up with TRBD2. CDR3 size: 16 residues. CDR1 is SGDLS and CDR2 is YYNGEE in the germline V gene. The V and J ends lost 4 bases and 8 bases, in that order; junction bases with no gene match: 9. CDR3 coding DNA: TGTGCCAGCAGCACCGGACTAGCGGGAGAGATCGATGAGCAGTTCTTC. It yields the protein CASSTGLAGEIDEQFF.

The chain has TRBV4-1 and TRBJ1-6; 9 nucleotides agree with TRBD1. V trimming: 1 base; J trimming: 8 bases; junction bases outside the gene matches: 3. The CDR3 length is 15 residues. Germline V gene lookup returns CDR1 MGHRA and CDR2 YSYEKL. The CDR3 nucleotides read TGCGCCAGCAGCCAAGTTGGGACAGGGTATTCACCCCTCCACTTT. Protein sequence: CASSQVGTGYSPLHF.

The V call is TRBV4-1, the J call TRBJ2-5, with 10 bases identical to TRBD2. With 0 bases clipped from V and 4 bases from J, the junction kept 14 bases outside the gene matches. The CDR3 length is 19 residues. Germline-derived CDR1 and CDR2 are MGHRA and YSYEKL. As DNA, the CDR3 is TGCGCCAGCAGCCAAGATAGGACTAGCGGCGGCCCTTCGGGAGAGACCCAGTACTTC. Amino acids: CASSQDRTSGGPSGETQYF.

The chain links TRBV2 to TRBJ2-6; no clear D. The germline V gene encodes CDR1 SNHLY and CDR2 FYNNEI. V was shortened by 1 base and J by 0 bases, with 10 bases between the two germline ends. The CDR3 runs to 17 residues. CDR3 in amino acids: CASSEVDFHSGANVLTF. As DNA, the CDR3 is TGTGCCAGCAGTGAAGTCGACTTCCACTCTGGGGCCAACGTCCTGACTTTC.